These 15 T cell receptor beta chains share one sample of origin, sequenced in a study of beta chain features in type 1 diabetes. As every portion of the isolated RNA was reverse transcribed, the sequencing read expressed TCRB transcripts. TCRdb's table, derived via immunoSEQ multiplex PCR, lists solely in-frame clones and lacks some. The sample lists 390,000 or so clones, approximately 14% seen once, with approximately 0.038% in the top ten. Specimen: naive CD4+ T cells from blood. The source of these receptors is a man aged 25 to 40 in good health.

This clone was observed a handful of times. The rearrangement links TRBV18 to TRBJ1-1, with D maybe TRBD1 (5 bases). With 3 bases removed from V and 1 base from J, the gap between germline ends came to 9 bases. Germline-derived CDR1 and CDR2 are KGHSH and LQKENI. This CDR3 has 14 residues. The CDR3 DNA reads as TGTGCCAGCTCACCCCAGACAGCGAACACTGAAGCTTTCTTT. This gives the protein CASSPQTANTEAFF.

This chain links TRBV4-2 with TRBJ1-2; 7 bases fit TRBD1. The CDR3 runs to 17 residues. Trimming cost V 1 base and J 0 bases; bases outside gene matches: 8. Germline loops: CDR1 LGHNA, CDR2 YNFKEQ. The CDR3 reads CASSQGAGTEPNYGYTF. CDR3 coding DNA: TGTGCCAGCAGCCAAGGCGCCGGGACAGAACCTAACTATGGCTACACCTTC.

The chain uses TRBV25-1 and TRBJ1-5, with TRBD1 matching 7 bases. The ends lost 1 base at V and 2 bases at J; junction bases unmatched: 8. The CDR3 is 17 residues long. Germline V lookup: CDR1 MGHDK, CDR2 SYGVNS. DNA for the CDR3: TGTGCCAGCAGTGAATTAGGCTACAGGGGCGGCAATCAGCCCCAGCATTTT. Translation: CASSELGYRGGNQPQHF.

This clone has just a few counts. The J gene is TRBJ1-2, the V gene TRBV14; D is ambiguous. Germline V gene sequence: CDR1 SGHDN, CDR2 FVKESK. CDR3 length equals 16 residues. With 1 base removed from V and 3 bases from J, the gap between germline ends came to 15 bases. This chain's CDR3 is CASSQVGSGHHYGYTF. As DNA, the CDR3 is TGTGCCAGCAGCCAAGTCGGGTCGGGCCACCACTATGGCTACACCTTC.

A few counts support this clone. The chain uses TRBV4-3 and TRBJ2-1; D possibly corresponds to TRBD1 (5 bases). The CDR3 extends over 15 amino acids. V shed 1 base and J shed 4 bases, with 11 bases lying between them. Germline-derived CDR1 and CDR2 are LGHNA and YSLEER. CDR3 sequence reads: CASSQGRTPYNEQFF. Here the CDR3 DNA reads TGCGCCAGCAGCCAAGGAAGGACACCATACAATGAGCAGTTCTTC.

This clone has more than one count but fewer than ten. The gene calls are TRBV29-1 and TRBJ2-1; 9 bases line up with TRBD1. After removal of 7 bases from V and 5 bases from J, the junction contained 3 bases not matched to a gene. CDR3 length: 12 residues. From germline, CDR1 is SQVTM and CDR2 ANQGSEA. Here the CDR3 DNA reads TGCAGCGGCCACAGGGGGCACAATGAGCAGTTCTTC. It codes for CSGHRGHNEQFF.

The rearrangement joins TRBV30 to TRBJ1-3, with D hard to call. Germline V gene lookup returns CDR1 GTSNPN and CDR2 SVGIG (reference sequence). V was pared by 0 bases and J by 0 bases, with 9 bases between. The length of the CDR3 is 15 residues. In nucleotides, the CDR3 is TGTGCCTGGAGTGTAGGGCAGGCCTCTGGAAACACCATATATTTT. Its translation is CAWSVGQASGNTIYF.

The rearrangement links TRBV30 to TRBJ1-5; D is undetermined. This CDR3 has 14 amino acids. CDR1 is GTSNPN, CDR2 SVGIG, per germline (reference sequence). Trimming shortened V by 0 bases and J by 0 bases, and 6 bases separated the two germline ends. The chain's CDR3 is CAWSVGYSNQPQHF. In DNA, the CDR3 is TGTGCCTGGAGTGTAGGATATAGCAATCAGCCCCAGCATTTT.

The rearrangement links TRBV21-1 to TRBJ1-1; the table's D call of TRBD1 was not tested on the DNA. TRBV21-1 is a pseudogene locus. CDR3 length equals 12 residues. The chain's CDR3 is CASSNRGGEAFF. The CDR3 DNA reads TGTGCCAGCAGCAACCGAGGGGGTGAAGCTTTCTTT.

In its sample, this clone was seen a few times. The rearrangement uses TRBV11-2 and TRBJ2-3; 8 nucleotides line up with TRBD2. The trim removed 7 bases at V and 2 bases at J, leaving 17 bases unmatched. CDR3 size: 18 residues. CDR1 is SGHAT, CDR2 FQNNGV, per germline. CDR3 bases: TGTGCCAGCAACCCCCTGAAGGGGACTAGGATGGCCACAGATACGCAGTATTTT. This gives the protein CASNPLKGTRMATDTQYF.

This clone turned up a few times. The chain uses TRBV9 and TRBJ2-1; no firm D call. The CDR3 is 14 residues long. Germline assignment: CDR1 SGDLS and CDR2 YYNGEE. V lost 3 bases and J lost 0, with 7 bases in between. CDR3 residues: CASSAISSYNEQFF. The CDR3, as DNA: TGTGCCAGCAGCGCCATCAGCTCCTACAATGAGCAGTTCTTC.

The chain combines TRBV20-1 with TRBJ2-5; D is uncertain. The CDR3 extends over 11 amino acids. Germline V gives CDR1 DFQATT, CDR2 SNEGSKA (reference sequence). V was shortened by 6 bases and J by 4 bases, with 9 bases between the two germline ends. CDR3 DNA sequence: TGCAGTGCAGCCCTATTAGAGACCCAGTACTTC. This encodes CSAALLETQYF.

This clone was detected only a few times. This CDR3 reads CASSVLANTGELFF. For the CDR3, the DNA is TGTGCCAGCAGCGTTTTGGCGAACACCGGGGAGCTGTTTTTT. The gene calls are TRBV9 and TRBJ2-2; unclear D gene. The CDR3 has 14 residues. The V gene's germline CDR1 is SGDLS and CDR2 YYNGEE. Trimming pared 2 bases from V and 0 bases from J, leaving 5 bases between.

This clone has more than one count but fewer than ten. J is TRBJ2-7 and V is TRBV7-2; tentative D call: TRBD2 (6 bases). There are 17 residues in the CDR3. The germline V and J ends were trimmed by 0 bases and 2 bases, with 17 bases remaining between them. CDR1 is SGHTA and CDR2 is FQGNSA in the germline V gene. CDR3 sequence (DNA): TGTGCCAGCAGCTTAGCGCTGCGGAGGGGAAACCCCTACGAGCAGTACTTC. Amino acid sequence: CASSLALRRGNPYEQYF.

The sample holds a few counts of this clone. The rearrangement joins TRBV15 to TRBJ1-2; D unclear. Germline assignment: CDR1 LNHNV and CDR2 YYDKDF (reference sequence). V lost 5 bases and J 2 bases, leaving 9 bases between the germline ends. This CDR3 spans 13 amino acids. The CDR3 nucleotides are TGTGCCACCAGCGTGGGCACCAACTATGGCTACACCTTC. The encoded protein is CATSVGTNYGYTF.